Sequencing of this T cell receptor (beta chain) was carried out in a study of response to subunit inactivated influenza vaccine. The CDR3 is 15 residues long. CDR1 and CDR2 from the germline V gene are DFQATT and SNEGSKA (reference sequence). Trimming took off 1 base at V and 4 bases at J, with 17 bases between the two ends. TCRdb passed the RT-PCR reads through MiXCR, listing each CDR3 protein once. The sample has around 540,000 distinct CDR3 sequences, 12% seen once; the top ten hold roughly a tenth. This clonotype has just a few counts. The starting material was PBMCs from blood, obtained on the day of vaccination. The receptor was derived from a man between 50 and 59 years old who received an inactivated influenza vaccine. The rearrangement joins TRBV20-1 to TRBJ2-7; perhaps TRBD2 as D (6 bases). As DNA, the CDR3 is TGCAGTGCTAGAGGTTCGGGCGGGAATCCTTACGAGCAGTACTTC. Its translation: CSARGSGGNPYEQYF.